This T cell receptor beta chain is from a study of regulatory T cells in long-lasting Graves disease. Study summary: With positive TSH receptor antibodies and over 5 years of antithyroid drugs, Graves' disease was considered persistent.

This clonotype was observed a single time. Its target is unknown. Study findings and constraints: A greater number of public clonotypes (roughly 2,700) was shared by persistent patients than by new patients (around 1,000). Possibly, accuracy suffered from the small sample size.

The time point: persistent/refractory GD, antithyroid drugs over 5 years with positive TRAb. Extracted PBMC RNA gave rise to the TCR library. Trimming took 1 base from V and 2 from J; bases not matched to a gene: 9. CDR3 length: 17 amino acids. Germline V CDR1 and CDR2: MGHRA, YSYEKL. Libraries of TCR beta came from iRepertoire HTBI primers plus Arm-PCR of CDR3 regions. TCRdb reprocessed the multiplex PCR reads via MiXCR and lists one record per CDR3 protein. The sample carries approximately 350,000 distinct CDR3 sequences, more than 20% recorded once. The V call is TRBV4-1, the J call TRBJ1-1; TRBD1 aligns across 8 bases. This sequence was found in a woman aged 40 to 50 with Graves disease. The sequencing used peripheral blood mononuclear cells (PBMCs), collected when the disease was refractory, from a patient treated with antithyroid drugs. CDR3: CASSQGWGAGGNTEAFF. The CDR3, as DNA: TGCGCCAGCAGCCAAGGATGGGGAGCAGGGGGCAACACTGAAGCTTTCTTT.